Listed below are T cell receptor beta chains from one sample, sequenced in a study of blood T cell repertoires in COVID-19. Libraries were prepared by immunoSEQ multiplex PCR; TCRdb keeps only in-frame clonotypes and omits some of them. In the table there are a few hundred thousand clones, approximately 83% of which are singletons. The sequenced material came from PBMCs or T cells enriched from blood (not recorded which). The origin of the receptors is a woman aged 45 to 65 who had recovered from COVID-19. CDR3s include the opening cysteine and the closing phenylalanine or tryptophan. Fields, in order: V gene, clone size, D gene, J gene, CDR3 protein, CDR3 DNA. A D gene is named only where the DNA matches it firmly. Part of the rows lack a size; the others show once, few, many or a class for expanded clones.

V: TRBV5-1
size: -
D: -
J: TRBJ2-7
CDR3: CASSLDSGDEQYF
DNA: TGCGCCAGCAGCTTGGACTCAGGGGATGAGCAGTACTTC

V: TRBV7-9
size: -
D: TRBD1
J: TRBJ2-5
CDR3: CASSWTGLLQETQYF
DNA: TGTGCCAGCAGCTGGACAGGGTTGCTTCAAGAGACCCAGTACTTC

V: TRBV27
size: once
D: TRBD1
J: TRBJ2-5
CDR3: CATGQGYQETQYF
DNA: TGTGCCACCGGACAGGGATACCAAGAGACCCAGTACTTC

V: TRBV7-3
size: few
D: -
J: TRBJ1-1
CDR3: CASEDTEAFF
DNA: TGTGCCAGCGAGGACACTGAAGCTTTCTTT

V: TRBV7-4
size: -
D: -
J: TRBJ1-5
CDR3: CASSLRRLKYQPQHF
DNA: TGTGCCAGCAGTTTAAGGCGGCTTAAATATCAGCCCCAGCATTTT

V: TRBV7-9
size: -
D: -
J: TRBJ2-7
CDR3: CASSLSQGRSSYEQYF
DNA: TGTGCCAGCAGCTTAAGCCAGGGCCGATCCTCCTACGAGCAGTACTTC

V: TRBV5-1
size: -
D: -
J: TRBJ1-2
CDR3: CASSVQGDGYTF
DNA: TGCGCCAGCAGCGTACAGGGTGATGGCTACACCTTC

V: TRBV5-1
size: -
D: -
J: TRBJ2-3
CDR3: CASSASSGAPDTQYF
DNA: TGCGCCAGCAGCGCTTCCTCAGGGGCCCCAGATACGCAGTATTTT

V: TRBV28
size: -
D: -
J: TRBJ1-2
CDR3: CASSHNLYGYTF
DNA: TGTGCCAGCAGTCACAATTTATATGGCTACACCTTC

V: TRBV6-5
size: -
D: TRBD1
J: TRBJ2-3
CDR3: CASTQTTGADTQYF
DNA: TGTGCCAGCACCCAGACCACAGGGGCAGATACGCAGTATTTT

V: TRBV4-1
size: -
D: -
J: TRBJ1-1
CDR3: CASSHSGNTEAFF
DNA: TGCGCCAGCAGCCATTCAGGTAACACTGAAGCTTTCTTT

V: TRBV27
size: -
D: -
J: TRBJ1-4
CDR3: CASSPGLGTRVFF
DNA: TGTGCCAGCAGTCCCGGTCTGGGGACAAGGGTGTTTTTT

V: TRBV7-9
size: -
D: -
J: TRBJ1-3
CDR3: CASSKEGLAGNTIYF
DNA: TGTGCCAGCAGCAAGGAGGGATTGGCTGGAAACACCATATATTTT

V: TRBV9
size: -
D: TRBD2
J: TRBJ2-1
CDR3: CASSETWTSGINEQFF
DNA: TGTGCCAGCAGCGAAACCTGGACTAGCGGAATTAATGAGCAGTTCTTC

V: TRBV5-1
size: -
D: -
J: TRBJ1-4
CDR3: CASSLASGGSEKLFF
DNA: TGCGCCAGCAGCTTGGCCTCGGGGGGCAGTGAAAAACTGTTTTTT

V: TRBV3-1/TRBV3-2
size: -
D: -
J: TRBJ1-2
CDR3: CASSHRTANYGYTF
DNA: TGTGCCAGCAGCCACCGGACAGCCAACTATGGCTACACCTTC

V: TRBV18
size: once
D: -
J: TRBJ1-1
CDR3: CASSPQRQYTEAFF
DNA: TGTGCCAGCTCACCCCAACGACAGTACACTGAAGCTTTCTTT

V: TRBV5-1
size: -
D: TRBD1
J: TRBJ2-3
CDR3: CASSLPTGSDTQYF
DNA: TGCGCCAGCAGCTTGCCGACAGGGTCGGATACGCAGTATTTT

V: TRBV7-9
size: few
D: TRBD1
J: TRBJ2-7
CDR3: CASSSDRVLPYEQYF
DNA: TGTGCCAGCAGCTCCGACAGGGTTTTACCCTACGAGCAGTACTTC

V: TRBV5-1
size: -
D: -
J: TRBJ2-7
CDR3: CASSLTSGGVEQYF
DNA: TGCGCCAGCAGCTTGACTTCTGGAGGGGTCGAGCAGTACTTC

V: TRBV2
size: -
D: -
J: TRBJ1-4
CDR3: CASRDSEKLFF
DNA: TGTGCCAGCAGGGACAGTGAAAAACTGTTTTTT

V: TRBV5-4
size: -
D: -
J: TRBJ2-7
CDR3: CASSLQGSYEQYF
DNA: TGTGCCAGCAGCTTGCAGGGGTCCTACGAGCAGTACTTC

V: TRBV5-4
size: -
D: TRBD2
J: TRBJ2-7
CDR3: CASSLVVAGAHEQYF
DNA: TGTGCCAGCAGCTTGGTAGTAGCGGGAGCCCACGAGCAGTACTTC

V: TRBV6-5
size: once
D: -
J: TRBJ1-4
CDR3: CASSYLGQRPNEKLFF
DNA: TGTGCCAGCAGTTACCTAGGACAGCGCCCTAATGAAAAACTGTTTTTT

V: TRBV19
size: -
D: TRBD2
J: TRBJ2-2
CDR3: CASSRLGEGVYTGELFF
DNA: TGTGCCAGTAGTAGACTGGGGGAGGGTGTATACACCGGGGAGCTGTTTTTT

V: TRBV24-1
size: -
D: TRBD2
J: TRBJ2-5
CDR3: CATSDSTRGGETQYF
DNA: TGTGCCACCAGTGATTCAACTAGGGGAGGGGAGACCCAGTACTTC

V: TRBV11-2
size: -
D: TRBD1
J: TRBJ2-1
CDR3: CASSYRGLSYNEQFF
DNA: TGTGCCAGCAGCTACAGGGGGCTCAGTTACAATGAGCAGTTCTTC

V: TRBV10-3
size: -
D: -
J: TRBJ2-1
CDR3: CAIQGISGNEQFF
DNA: TGTGCCATCCAGGGGATTAGTGGGAATGAGCAGTTCTTC

V: TRBV6-1
size: -
D: TRBD2
J: TRBJ2-7
CDR3: CASSETTSGGPYEQYF
DNA: TGTGCCAGCAGTGAAACGACTAGCGGAGGCCCCTACGAGCAGTACTTC

V: TRBV5-1
size: -
D: -
J: TRBJ1-3
CDR3: CASTLASGASGNTIYF
DNA: TGCGCCAGCACCTTGGCGTCAGGGGCCTCTGGAAACACCATATATTTT

V: TRBV6-5
size: once
D: TRBD2
J: TRBJ2-7
CDR3: CASSLTSGLTYEQYF
DNA: TGTGCCAGCAGTCTGACTAGCGGACTGACATACGAGCAGTACTTC

V: TRBV7-9
size: -
D: TRBD1
J: TRBJ2-2
CDR3: CASSQRRTGVGTGELFF
DNA: TGTGCCAGCAGCCAAAGGCGGACAGGGGTCGGCACCGGGGAGCTGTTTTTT

V: TRBV5-4
size: -
D: TRBD1
J: TRBJ2-1
CDR3: CASSETGASYNEQFF
DNA: TGTGCCAGCAGCGAGACAGGGGCGAGCTACAATGAGCAGTTCTTC

V: TRBV3-1/TRBV3-2
size: -
D: -
J: TRBJ1-4
CDR3: CASSPRPGTREKLFF
DNA: TGTGCCAGCAGCCCGAGGCCGGGAACTCGGGAAAAACTGTTTTTT

V: TRBV5-1
size: -
D: TRBD1
J: TRBJ2-4
CDR3: CASSGTGGTKNIQYF
DNA: TGCGCCAGCAGCGGGACAGGGGGAACCAAAAACATTCAGTACTTC

V: TRBV19
size: -
D: TRBD2
J: TRBJ2-5
CDR3: CASSLTSGNQETQYF
DNA: TGTGCCAGTAGTCTGACTAGCGGGAACCAAGAGACCCAGTACTTC

V: TRBV27
size: -
D: TRBD1
J: TRBJ1-2
CDR3: CASSSQGGVYGYTF
DNA: TGTGCCAGCAGTAGCCAGGGGGGTGTCTATGGCTACACCTTC

V: TRBV29-1
size: -
D: -
J: TRBJ1-2
CDR3: CSVAGQLSGYGYTF
DNA: TGCAGCGTAGCCGGACAGCTCTCGGGGTATGGCTACACCTTC

V: TRBV4-1
size: few
D: -
J: TRBJ1-2
CDR3: CASSQGRGTLNYGYTF
DNA: TGCGCCAGCAGCCAAGGGCGCGGGACCCTTAACTATGGCTACACCTTC

V: TRBV28
size: -
D: -
J: TRBJ1-2
CDR3: CASRGHYGYTF
DNA: TGTGCCAGCAGGGGGCATTATGGCTACACCTTC

V: TRBV15
size: -
D: -
J: TRBJ2-1
CDR3: CATTKVGHDEQFF
DNA: TGTGCCACCACAAAGGTGGGGCACGATGAGCAGTTCTTC

V: TRBV18
size: -
D: TRBD1
J: TRBJ1-5
CDR3: CASSRDRDQPQHF
DNA: TGTGCCAGCTCACGAGACAGGGATCAGCCCCAGCATTTT

V: TRBV21-1
size: -
D: -
J: TRBJ1-1
CDR3: CASSKGGGMNTEAFF
DNA: TGTGCCAGCAGCAAAGGTGGGGGCATGAACACTGAAGCTTTCTTT

V: TRBV5-1
size: once
D: -
J: TRBJ2-2
CDR3: CASSFSTGELFF
DNA: TGCGCCAGCAGCTTCTCGACCGGGGAGCTGTTTTTT

V: TRBV10-3
size: -
D: -
J: TRBJ1-1
CDR3: CAISGYRGDTEAFF
DNA: TGTGCCATCAGTGGATACCGGGGGGATACTGAAGCTTTCTTT

V: TRBV2
size: -
D: TRBD2
J: TRBJ2-1
CDR3: CASMSSGSPNNEQFF
DNA: TGTGCCAGCATGAGTAGCGGGAGTCCCAACAATGAGCAGTTCTTC

V: TRBV5-6
size: -
D: TRBD1
J: TRBJ1-6
CDR3: CASSFEVGTGTYNSPLHF
DNA: TGTGCCAGCAGCTTCGAAGTCGGGACAGGGACCTATAATTCACCCCTCCACTTT

V: TRBV4-1
size: -
D: -
J: TRBJ2-5
CDR3: CASSQDWQLQETQYF
DNA: TGCGCCAGCAGCCAAGATTGGCAGTTACAAGAGACCCAGTACTTC

V: TRBV14
size: -
D: TRBD1
J: TRBJ1-6
CDR3: CASTTGVNSPLHF
DNA: TGTGCCAGCACCACAGGGGTGAATTCACCCCTCCACTTT

V: TRBV28
size: once
D: -
J: TRBJ1-2
CDR3: CASSNRLRLANYGYTF
DNA: TGTGCCAGCAGTAACCGATTAAGATTAGCTAACTATGGCTACACCTTC

V: TRBV29-1
size: -
D: -
J: TRBJ2-7
CDR3: CSVGGGGRSEQYF
DNA: TGCAGCGTTGGCGGAGGGGGCCGGAGCGAGCAGTACTTC

V: TRBV27
size: -
D: TRBD1
J: TRBJ2-7
CDR3: CASSARTGNEQYF
DNA: TGTGCCAGCAGTGCCCGGACAGGGAACGAGCAGTACTTC

V: TRBV29-1
size: -
D: TRBD1
J: TRBJ2-7
CDR3: CSGLSGQHYEQYF
DNA: TGCAGCGGTCTTTCGGGACAGCACTACGAGCAGTACTTC

V: TRBV28
size: -
D: -
J: TRBJ1-2
CDR3: CASNPRVDGYTF
DNA: TGTGCCAGCAACCCTCGAGTAGATGGCTACACCTTC

V: TRBV20-1
size: -
D: -
J: TRBJ2-1
CDR3: CSASKFGGDEQFF
DNA: TGCAGTGCTAGTAAATTCGGGGGAGATGAGCAGTTCTTC